A selection of T cell receptor beta chains follows, all from one sample in a study of Graves' ophthalmopathy and Graves' hyperthyroidism. TCRdb ran MiXCR on the multiplex PCR reads and lists one entry per CDR3 protein. The sample holds hundreds of thousands of distinct CDR3 sequences; 15% to 19% are singletons and the top ten take 5.5% to 8%. Sequenced sample: peripheral blood. The source is a woman younger than 30 with stable Graves' hyperthyroidism. Both conserved end residues are part of each CDR3. A D gene is named only where the DNA matches it firmly. The size entry is marked missing in some rows and otherwise reads once, few, many or a size class.

j_gene	d_gene	abundance	v_gene	CDR3aa	CDR3nt
TRBJ1-2	TRBD1	many	TRBV19	CASSPTGTGGLGYTF	TGTGCCAGTAGTCCGACCGGGACAGGGGGCCTTGGCTACACCTTC
TRBJ1-2	NA	many	TRBV24-1	CATSDASDGGYGLYGYTF	TGTGCCACCAGTGACGCGTCAGACGGGGGGTATGGTTTGTATGGCTACACCTTC
TRBJ1-2	NA	many	TRBV5-5	CASSAEAGSRDGYTF	TGTGCCAGCAGCGCGGAGGCCGGGTCAAGGGATGGCTACACCTTC
TRBJ1-1	NA	many	TRBV19	CASSIGLRRTEAFF	TGTGCCAGTAGTATAGGTCTAAGGCGGACTGAAGCTTTCTTT
TRBJ2-7	NA	many	TRBV29-1	CSAADTAYEQYF	TGCAGCGCCGCGGACACAGCCTACGAGCAGTACTTC
TRBJ1-1	NA	NA	TRBV5-1	CASSLDGDFAEAFF	TGCGCCAGCAGCTTGGATGGTGATTTCGCCGAAGCTTTCTTT
TRBJ2-7	TRBD2	many	TRBV12-3/TRBV12-4	CASTSSGGLYEQYF	TGTGCCAGCACCTCTAGCGGGGGGCTCTACGAGCAGTACTTC
TRBJ1-1	NA	NA	TRBV20-1	CSARVSGETEAFF	TGCAGTGCTAGAGTTAGCGGGGAGACTGAAGCTTTCTTT
TRBJ1-1	TRBD1	few	TRBV27	CASSDRGPTNTEAFF	TGTGCCAGCAGTGACAGGGGGCCCACTAACACTGAAGCTTTCTTT
TRBJ1-2	TRBD1	many	TRBV7-2	CASSSDRGYNYGYTF	TGTGCCAGCAGCTCCGACAGGGGATATAACTATGGCTACACCTTC
TRBJ1-1	NA	many	TRBV12-3/TRBV12-4	CASSLGGGITEAFF	TGTGCCAGCAGTTTAGGGGGCGGGATCACTGAAGCTTTCTTT
TRBJ1-5	NA	many	TRBV10-3	CATGAYSNQPQHF	TGTGCCACCGGGGCGTATAGCAATCAGCCCCAGCATTTT
TRBJ2-2	TRBD1	few	TRBV5-1	CASNQQGTNTGELFF	TGCGCCAGCAACCAACAGGGGACAAACACCGGGGAGCTGTTTTTT
TRBJ1-5	TRBD1	many	TRBV18	CASSQGDRPSYNQPQHF	TGTGCCAGCTCACAAGGGGACAGGCCGAGCTACAATCAGCCCCAGCATTTT
TRBJ2-4	NA	few	TRBV7-9	CASSLAHPGYIKYF	TGTGCCAGCAGCTTAGCGCATCCGGGGTACATTAAGTACTTC
TRBJ2-7	TRBD2	many	TRBV27	CASSPWRSGGPYEQYF	TGTGCCAGCAGTCCCTGGAGAAGCGGGGGACCCTACGAGCAGTACTTC
TRBJ1-2	NA	many	TRBV7-2	CASSLGGTRVNYGYTF	TGTGCCAGCAGCTTAGGAGGTACCAGGGTAAACTATGGCTACACCTTC
TRBJ1-2	NA	many	TRBV20-1	CSARDWGGQGDYGYTF	TGCAGTGCTAGAGATTGGGGAGGTCAGGGTGACTATGGCTACACCTTC
TRBJ1-3	NA	many	TRBV11-1	CASSLELVGDLNTIYF	TGTGCCAGCAGCTTAGAGCTTGTCGGGGATTTAAACACCATATATTTT
TRBJ1-6	NA	few	TRBV3-1	CASSQDSRNNSPLHF	TGTGCCAGCAGCCAAGACTCACGGAATAATTCACCCCTCCACTTT
TRBJ1-5	TRBD1	once	TRBV12-3/TRBV12-4	CASSLEGQGARQPQHF	TGTGCCAGCAGTTTAGAGGGACAGGGGGCACGACAGCCCCAGCATTTT
TRBJ1-1	NA	many	TRBV19	CASSIEPRRPLTFF	TGTGCCAGTAGTATAGAGCCGCGGAGGCCCTTGACTTTCTTT
TRBJ1-5	TRBD1	many	TRBV4-1	CASSQMETGERPQHF	TGCGCCAGCAGCCAGATGGAGACAGGGGAACGGCCCCAGCATTTT
TRBJ1-2	TRBD1	NA	TRBV11-2	CASSQGVLGGYTF	TGTGCCAGCAGCCAGGGGGTTTTAGGTGGCTACACCTTC
TRBJ1-2	NA	many	TRBV20-1	CSANQYTGGGYTF	TGCAGTGCTAACCAGTACACCGGCGGTGGCTACACCTTC
TRBJ1-2	NA	many	TRBV6-1	CASRGTNYGYTF	TGTGCCAGCAGGGGAACCAACTATGGCTACACCTTC
TRBJ2-4	NA	few	TRBV6-5	CASSYLQSFQYF	TGTGCCAGCAGCTACCTACAGTCTTTTCAGTACTTC
TRBJ1-6	NA	many	TRBV12-3/TRBV12-4	CASSFSGRAPLHF	TGTGCCAGCAGTTTCTCCGGGAGGGCGCCCCTCCACTTT
TRBJ1-5	NA	NA	TRBV6-1	CASRSDRNSNQPQHF	TGCGCCAGCAGAAGCGACAGGAATAGCAATCAGCCCCAGCATTTT
TRBJ2-7	NA	many	TRBV29-1	CSVDQGYEQYF	TGCAGCGTTGATCAGGGCTACGAGCAGTACTTC
TRBJ1-1	NA	many	TRBV5-1	CASSLAGGNTEAFF	TGTGCCAGCAGCTTAGCCGGGGGGAACACTGAAGCTTTCTTT
TRBJ1-5	NA	many	TRBV19	CASSIGRVGNQPQHF	TGTGCCAGTAGTATCGGCAGGGTCGGCAATCAGCCCCAGCATTTT
TRBJ1-2	NA	many	TRBV11-2	CASSLDHANYGYTF	TGTGCCAGCAGCTTAGATCACGCAAACTATGGCTACACCTTC
TRBJ1-1	NA	NA	TRBV5-6	CASSFSTAGRAFF	TGTGCCAGCAGCTTTTCAACGGCAGGGCGAGCTTTCTTT
TRBJ1-2	TRBD1	few	TRBV11-2	CASSPGQGAGYGYTF	TGTGCCAGCAGCCCGGGACAGGGGGCGGGCTATGGCTACACCTTC
TRBJ1-1	NA	many	TRBV5-1	CASSLAFRDEDTEAFF	TGCGCCAGCAGCTTGGCTTTCAGGGATGAAGACACTGAAGCTTTCTTT
TRBJ1-5	NA	many	TRBV20-1	CSASEQRSNQPQHF	TGCAGTGCTAGTGAGCAGAGGAGCAATCAGCCCCAGCATTTT
TRBJ2-2	NA	many	TRBV7-2	CASSLVSSVTAGELFF	TGTGCCAGCAGCTTAGTGAGTAGCGTGACCGCCGGGGAGCTGTTTTTT
TRBJ1-6	NA	NA	TRBV14	CASSQVGNERTPLHF	TGTGCCAGCAGCCAAGTCGGGAACGAACGGACACCCCTCCACTTT